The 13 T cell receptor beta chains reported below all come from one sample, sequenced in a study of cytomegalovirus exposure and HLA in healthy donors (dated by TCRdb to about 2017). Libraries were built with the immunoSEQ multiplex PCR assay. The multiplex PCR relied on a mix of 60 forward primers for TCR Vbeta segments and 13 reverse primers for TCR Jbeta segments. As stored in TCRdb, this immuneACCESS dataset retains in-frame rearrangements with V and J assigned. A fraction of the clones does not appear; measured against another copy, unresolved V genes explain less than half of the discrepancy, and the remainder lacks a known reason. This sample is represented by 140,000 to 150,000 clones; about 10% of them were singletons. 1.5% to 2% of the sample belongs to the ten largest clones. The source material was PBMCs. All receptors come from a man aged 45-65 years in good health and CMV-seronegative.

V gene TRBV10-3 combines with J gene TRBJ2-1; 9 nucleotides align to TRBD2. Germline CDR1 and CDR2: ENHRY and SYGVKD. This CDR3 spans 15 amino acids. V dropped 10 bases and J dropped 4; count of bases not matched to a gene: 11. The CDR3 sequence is CANKASGDAYNEQFF. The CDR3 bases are TGTGCCAATAAGGCTAGCGGGGACGCGTACAATGAGCAGTTCTTC.

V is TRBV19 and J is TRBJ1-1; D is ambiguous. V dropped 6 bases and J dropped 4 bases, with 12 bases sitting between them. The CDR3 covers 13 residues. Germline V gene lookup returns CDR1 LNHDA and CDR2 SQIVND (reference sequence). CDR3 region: CASSGQEATEAFF. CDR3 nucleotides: TGTGCCAGTAGCGGCCAGGAGGCCACTGAAGCTTTCTTT.

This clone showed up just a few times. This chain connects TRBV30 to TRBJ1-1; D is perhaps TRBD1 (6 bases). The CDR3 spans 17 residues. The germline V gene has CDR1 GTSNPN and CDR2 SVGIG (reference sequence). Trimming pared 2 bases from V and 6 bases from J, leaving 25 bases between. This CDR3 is CAWSSVFSGGRMSEAFF. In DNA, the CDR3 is TGTGCCTGGAGTTCGGTCTTCTCGGGGGGGCGGATGTCTGAAGCTTTCTTT.

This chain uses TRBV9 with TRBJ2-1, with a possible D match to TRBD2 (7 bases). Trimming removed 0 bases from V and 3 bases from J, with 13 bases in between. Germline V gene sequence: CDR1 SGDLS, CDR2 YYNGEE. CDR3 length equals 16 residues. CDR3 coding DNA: TGTGCCAGCAGCGTAGTAGGGGGGGGTGACTACAATGAGCAGTTCTTC. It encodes CASSVVGGGDYNEQFF.

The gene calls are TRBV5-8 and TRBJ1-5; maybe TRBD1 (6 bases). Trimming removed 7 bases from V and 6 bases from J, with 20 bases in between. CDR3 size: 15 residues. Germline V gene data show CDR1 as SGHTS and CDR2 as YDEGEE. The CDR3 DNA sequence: TGTGCCAGCGGACCGGGGAGGGGGAAGCTTCAGCCCCAGCATTTT. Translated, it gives CASGPGRGKLQPQHF.

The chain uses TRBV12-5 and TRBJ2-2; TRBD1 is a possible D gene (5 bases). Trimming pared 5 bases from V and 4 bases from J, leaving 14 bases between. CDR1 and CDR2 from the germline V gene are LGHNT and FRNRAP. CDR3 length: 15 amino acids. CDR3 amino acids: CASGLLRVSTGELFF. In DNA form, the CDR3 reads TGTGCTAGTGGTCTACTCAGGGTTTCCACCGGGGAGCTGTTTTTT.

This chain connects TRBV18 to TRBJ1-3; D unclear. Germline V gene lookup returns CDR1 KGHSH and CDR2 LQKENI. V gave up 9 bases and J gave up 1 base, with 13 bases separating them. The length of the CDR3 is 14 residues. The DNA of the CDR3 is TGTGCCAGTCTTGGACTCATGTCTGGAAACACCATATATTTT. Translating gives CASLGLMSGNTIYF.

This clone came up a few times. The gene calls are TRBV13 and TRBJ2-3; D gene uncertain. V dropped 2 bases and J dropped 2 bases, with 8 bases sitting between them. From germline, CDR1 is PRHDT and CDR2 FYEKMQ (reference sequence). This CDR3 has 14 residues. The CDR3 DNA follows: TGTGCCAGCAGCTTACGGGTCACCACAGATACGCAGTATTTT. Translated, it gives CASSLRVTTDTQYF.

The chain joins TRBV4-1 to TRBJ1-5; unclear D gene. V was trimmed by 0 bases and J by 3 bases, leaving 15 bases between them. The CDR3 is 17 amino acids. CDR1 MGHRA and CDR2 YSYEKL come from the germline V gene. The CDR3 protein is CASSQDQALGNNQPQHF. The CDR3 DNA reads TGCGCCAGCAGCCAAGATCAAGCTCTCGGGAACAATCAGCCCCAGCATTTT.

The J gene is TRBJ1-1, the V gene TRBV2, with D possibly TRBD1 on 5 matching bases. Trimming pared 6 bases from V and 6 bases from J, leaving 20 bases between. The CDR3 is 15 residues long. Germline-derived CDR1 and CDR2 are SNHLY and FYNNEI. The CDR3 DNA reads TGTGCCAGCAGGCTCTTGGGGCAAGCAACATCTGAAGCTTTCTTT. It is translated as CASRLLGQATSEAFF. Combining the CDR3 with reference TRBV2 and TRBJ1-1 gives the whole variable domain EPEVTQTPSHQVTQMGQEVILRCVPISNHLYFYWYRQILGQKVEFLVSFYNNEISEKSEIFDDQFSVERPDGSNFTLKIRSTKLEDSAMYFCASRLLGQATSEAFFGQGTRLTVV.

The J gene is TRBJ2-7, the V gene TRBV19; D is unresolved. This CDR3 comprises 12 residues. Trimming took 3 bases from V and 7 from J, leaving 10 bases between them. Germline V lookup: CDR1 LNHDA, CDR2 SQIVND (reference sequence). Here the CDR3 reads CASSMSSGEQYF. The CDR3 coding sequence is TGTGCCAGTAGTATGTCTTCAGGTGAGCAGTACTTC.

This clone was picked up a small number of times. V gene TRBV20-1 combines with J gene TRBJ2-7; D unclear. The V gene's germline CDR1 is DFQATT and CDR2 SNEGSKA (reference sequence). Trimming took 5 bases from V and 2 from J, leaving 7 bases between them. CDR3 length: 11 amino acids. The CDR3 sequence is CSALETYEQYF. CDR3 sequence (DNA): TGCAGTGCTTTGGAGACCTACGAGCAGTACTTC.

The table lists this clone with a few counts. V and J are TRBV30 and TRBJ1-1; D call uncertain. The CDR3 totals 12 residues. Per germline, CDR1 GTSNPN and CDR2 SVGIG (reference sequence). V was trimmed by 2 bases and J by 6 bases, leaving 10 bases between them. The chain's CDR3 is CAWSIRDPEAFF. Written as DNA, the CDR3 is TGTGCCTGGAGTATCCGGGATCCTGAAGCTTTCTTT.